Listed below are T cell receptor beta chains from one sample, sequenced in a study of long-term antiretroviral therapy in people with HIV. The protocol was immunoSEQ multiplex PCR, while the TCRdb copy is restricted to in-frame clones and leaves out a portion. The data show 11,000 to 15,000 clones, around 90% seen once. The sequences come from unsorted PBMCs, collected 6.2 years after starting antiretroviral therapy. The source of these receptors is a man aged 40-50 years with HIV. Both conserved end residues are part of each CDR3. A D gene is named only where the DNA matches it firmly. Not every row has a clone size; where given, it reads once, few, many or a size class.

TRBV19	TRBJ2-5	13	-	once	TGTGCCAGTAGTATGCTGGTACAAGAGACCCAGTACTTC	CASSMLVQETQYF
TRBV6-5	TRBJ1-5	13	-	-	TGTGCCAGCAGTTACTCTTACTATCAGCCCCAGCATTTT	CASSYSYYQPQHF
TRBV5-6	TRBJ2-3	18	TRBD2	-	TGTGCCAGCAGCTTGACCGTAGGGACTAGCGGAGCCACAGATACGCAGTATTTT	CASSLTVGTSGATDTQYF
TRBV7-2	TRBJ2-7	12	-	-	TGTGCCAGCAGCCCCGAGGAGTGCGAGCAGTACTTC	CASSPEECEQYF
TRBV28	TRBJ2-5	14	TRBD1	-	TGTGCCAGCAGCCCGACAGGGGCCCAGGAGACCCAGTACTTC	CASSPTGAQETQYF
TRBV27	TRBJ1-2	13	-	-	TGTGCCAGCAGTGGGGACCGCTTATATGGCTACACCTTC	CASSGDRLYGYTF
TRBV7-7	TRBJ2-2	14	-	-	TGTGCCAGCAGCTTTAGAGAGTACACCGGGGAGCTGTTTTTT	CASSFREYTGELFF
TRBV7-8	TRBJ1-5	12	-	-	TGTGCCAGCAGCCCGGGGAATCAGCCCCAGCATTTT	CASSPGNQPQHF
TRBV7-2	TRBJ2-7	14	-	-	TGTGCCAGCAGTCCAAGACGAGGGCTCTACGAGCAGTACTTC	CASSPRRGLYEQYF
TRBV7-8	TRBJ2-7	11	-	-	TGTGCCAGCAGCGGGGACTACGAGCAGTACTTC	CASSGDYEQYF
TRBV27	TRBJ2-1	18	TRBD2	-	TGTGCCAGCAGTACCATACCAGGAACTAGCGGGAGATGCAATGAGCAGTTCTTC	CASSTIPGTSGRCNEQFF
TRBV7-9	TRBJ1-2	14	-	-	TGTGCCAGCATGAAGGATAGCCCAACGCATGGCTACACCTTC	CASMKDSPTHGYTF
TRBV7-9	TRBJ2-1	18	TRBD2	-	TGTGCCAGCAGCTCCGGGACTAGCGGGAGGGACTTGGGCAATGAGCAGTTCTTC	CASSSGTSGRDLGNEQFF
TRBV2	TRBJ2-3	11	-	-	TGTGCCAGCAGTGAACCTGATACGCAGTATTTT	CASSEPDTQYF
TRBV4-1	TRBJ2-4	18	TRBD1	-	TGCGCCAGCAGCCAAGATGCCCCACAGGGGGCGACCAAAAACATTCAGTACTTC	CASSQDAPQGATKNIQYF
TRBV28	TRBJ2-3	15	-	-	TGTGCCAGCAGTTTATCTACGGGGAGGCCAGATACGCAGTATTTT	CASSLSTGRPDTQYF
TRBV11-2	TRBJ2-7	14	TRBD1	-	TGTGCCAGCAGCCCCGGGACAGGGTCCTACGAGCAGTACTTC	CASSPGTGSYEQYF
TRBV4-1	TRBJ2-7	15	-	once	TGCGCCAGCAGCCAAGACCCGGACATGACCTACGAGCAGTACTTC	CASSQDPDMTYEQYF
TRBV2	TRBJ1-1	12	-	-	TGTGCCAGCAGAAGACAGGCGAGTGAAGCTTTCTTT	CASRRQASEAFF